The 29 T cell receptor beta chains below were found in one sample sequenced in a study of early T cells in non-severe SARS-CoV-2 infection. MiXCR, run by TCRdb on the 5' RACE reads, gives a single entry per CDR3 protein. The sample lists 97,000 or so distinct CDR3 sequences, approximately 10% occurring once. The sample in question was whole blood, obtained at baseline. The origin of the receptors is an adult who was a healthcare worker with PCR-confirmed SARS-CoV-2 infection or an uninfected control (not recorded which).

This clonotype has a count of ten or more. The V call is TRBV11-1, the J call TRBJ2-7; TRBD1 matches at 8 bases. The CDR3 spans 15 residues. V gave up 5 bases and J gave up 0 bases; unmatched junction bases: 6. From germline, CDR1 is SGHAT and CDR2 FQDESV (reference sequence). CDR3 coding DNA: TGTGCCAGCAGCCCCGGACAGGGCCCCTCCTACGAGCAGTACTTC. It yields the protein CASSPGQGPSYEQYF.

Ten or more counts support this clonotype. The chain is built from TRBV12-3 or TRBV12-4 and TRBJ2-7, with unresolved D. Trimming removed 5 bases from V and 2 bases from J, with 7 bases in between. The CDR3 is 12 residues long. CDR3 bases: TGTGCCAGCAGTCAGACCGCCTACGAGCAGTACTTC. Residues: CASSQTAYEQYF.

There are a few counts of this clonotype. The J gene is TRBJ2-7, the V gene TRBV20-1; TRBD1 is a possible D gene (6 bases). Trimming stripped 1 base from V and 4 bases from J, with 17 bases between. In germline, CDR1 is DFQATT, CDR2 SNEGSKA (reference sequence). There are 15 residues in the CDR3. CDR3 sequence: CSARGGSGVVYEQYF. CDR3 in DNA: TGCAGTGCTAGAGGAGGGTCAGGGGTCGTGTACGAGCAGTACTTC.

The CDR3 protein is CSVEWRETQYF. CDR3 coding DNA: TGCAGCGTTGAATGGCGAGAGACCCAGTACTTC. This chain connects TRBV29-1 to TRBJ2-5, with D unresolved. V lost 2 bases, J lost 4 bases, and 5 bases lay in between. Germline-derived CDR1 and CDR2 are SQVTM and ANQGSEA. CDR3 size: 11 residues.

The chain has TRBV4-3 and TRBJ1-3; the D gene is possibly TRBD1 (5 bases). V shed 0 bases and J shed 1 base, with 7 bases lying between them. Germline V gives CDR1 LGHNA, CDR2 YSLEER. There are 15 residues in the CDR3. The CDR3 region is CASSQDRASGNTIYF. DNA of the CDR3: TGCGCCAGCAGCCAAGACAGGGCTTCTGGAAACACCATATATTTT.

This clonotype was detected ten times or more. The chain carries TRBV11-2 and TRBJ2-1; 11 positions agree with TRBD2. The CDR3 is 16 residues long. Per germline, CDR1 SGHAT and CDR2 FQNNGV. V lost 1 base, J lost 7 bases, and 6 bases stayed unmatched. As DNA, the CDR3 is TGTGCCAGCAGCTTAGGCACTAGCGGGAGTGGGAATGAGCAGTTCTTC. Amino acid sequence: CASSLGTSGSGNEQFF. Full variable domain (missing parts from reference TRBV11-2 and TRBJ2-1): EAGVAQSPRYKIIEKRQSVAFWCNPISGHATLYWYQQILGQGPKLLIQFQNNGVVDDSQLPKDRFSAERLKGVDSTLKIQPAKLEDSAVYLCASSLGTSGSGNEQFFGPGTRLTVL.

A word on this clonotype: Relative to the germline gene, one junction end is altered; a read error may explain this. V usage is TRBV10-3 and J usage is TRBJ2-1; the match to TRBD2 covers 11 bases. The CDR3 extends over 13 amino acids. Germline CDR1 and CDR2: ENHRY and SYGVKD. The CDR3 DNA reads TGTGCCATCATGGACACTAGCGGGAGAGATGAGCAGTTC. Translated, it gives CAIMDTSGRDEQF.

The rearrangement links TRBV7-9 to TRBJ2-1, with TRBD2 matching 9 bases. Germline V gives CDR1 SEHNR, CDR2 FQNEAQ (reference sequence). The CDR3 extends over 18 amino acids. J gave up 6 bases and V 1 base, and 13 bases lay outside the gene matches. As DNA, the CDR3 is TGTGCCAGCAGCTTAGTCCCTATGACTAGCGGACCTATCAATGAGCAGTTCTTC. It translates to CASSLVPMTSGPINEQFF.

Many counts were recorded for this clonotype. The genes are TRBV27 and TRBJ2-2; possibly TRBD2 for D (6 bases). This CDR3 is built from 15 residues. Germline values: CDR1 MNHEY, CDR2 SMNVEV (reference sequence). V was pared by 5 bases and J by 4 bases, with 14 bases between. The DNA of the CDR3 is TGTGCCAGCAGTACGTCTCGGGGAGGCACCGGGGAGCTGTTTTTT. It codes for CASSTSRGGTGELFF.

The rearrangement links TRBV2 to TRBJ1-1, with D possibly being TRBD1 (6 bases). With 6 bases removed from V and 1 base from J, the gap between germline ends came to 12 bases. The CDR3 has 14 residues. The germline CDR1 and CDR2 sequences are SNHLY and FYNNEI. In DNA form, the CDR3 reads TGTGCCAGCAGGATTGGACAGCCGAACACTGAAGCTTTCTTT. It is translated as CASRIGQPNTEAFF.

This clonotype was counted at least ten times. CDR3 amino acids: CASSPAGRANTGELFF. The CDR3 DNA reads TGTGCCAGCAGCCCAGCAGGCAGGGCAAACACCGGGGAGCTGTTTTTT. The V call is TRBV5-6, the J call TRBJ2-2, with D tentatively TRBD1 (5 bases). This CDR3 is 16 amino acids long. Deletions cut 4 bases from V and 2 bases from J, with 15 bases between. Per the germline V gene, CDR1 is SGHDT and CDR2 is YYEEEE.

The table lists this clonotype with many counts. The chain joins TRBV2 to TRBJ1-5; TRBD1 matches 8 bases. CDR3 length: 15 residues. Germline CDR1 is SNHLY and CDR2 is FYNNEI. The V gene end was trimmed by 2 bases and the J gene end by 6 bases; junction bases not matched to a gene: 6. The CDR3 nucleotides read TGTGCCAGCAGTGAAAGGCAGGGGGCCCTTCAGCCCCAGCATTTT. Translation: CASSERQGALQPQHF.

This clonotype was detected ten times or more. This chain links TRBV24-1 with TRBJ2-3; D is ambiguous. CDR1 is KGHDR and CDR2 is SFDVKD in the germline V gene. The CDR3 has 15 residues. The V and J ends lost 5 bases and 0 bases respectively, with 11 bases between them. The DNA of the CDR3 is TGTGCCACCAGTGGAGCTGCCGCTAGCACAGATACGCAGTATTTT. It is translated as CATSGAAASTDTQYF.

The chain couples TRBV10-3 to TRBJ1-1; weak D call: TRBD1 (6 bases). This CDR3 contains 15 residues. Germline V gene lookup returns CDR1 ENHRY and CDR2 SYGVKD. Trimming took off 2 bases at V and 5 bases at J, with 15 bases between the two ends. CDR3 coding DNA: TGTGCCATCAGTGAGAGGCAGGGGCTGGGAACTGAAGCTTTCTTT. Its protein product is CAISERQGLGTEAFF.

There are many counts of this clonotype. This chain connects TRBV20-1 to TRBJ2-3; the D gene is possibly TRBD2 (5 bases). Germline V gene lookup returns CDR1 DFQATT and CDR2 SNEGSKA (reference sequence). The CDR3 contains 18 residues. Trimming removed 0 bases from V and 0 bases from J, with 19 bases in between. The CDR3 reads CSARDSSRGLSSTDTQYF. The CDR3 DNA is TGCAGTGCTAGAGATAGCTCGCGCGGACTCTCTAGCACAGATACGCAGTATTTT.

The chain joins TRBV19 to TRBJ2-1; 8 nucleotides line up with TRBD2. CDR1 and CDR2 (germline): LNHDA, SQIVND (reference sequence). The CDR3 runs to 13 residues. V dropped 8 bases and J dropped 10; count of bases not matched to a gene: 10. CDR3 sequence (DNA): TGTGCCAGTGGATGGACTAGCTCCGCCGAGCAGTTCTTC. Protein: CASGWTSSAEQFF.

This chain connects TRBV6-6 to TRBJ2-2; D is perhaps TRBD1 (6 bases). Trimming removed 6 bases at V and 3 bases at J, with 20 bases between. In germline, CDR1 is MNHNY, CDR2 SVGAGI (reference sequence). The CDR3 covers 17 residues. The CDR3 DNA reads as TGTGCCAGCAGCCCCCGGACAGCCACCGTCGACACCGGGGAGCTGTTTTTT. Translating gives CASSPRTATVDTGELFF.

This clonotype was seen ten or more times. The chain carries TRBV29-1 and TRBJ1-1; TRBD1 agrees at 7 bases. V trimming: 2 bases; J trimming: 10 bases; junction bases outside the gene matches: 10. Germline lookup yields CDR1 SQVTM and CDR2 ANQGSEA. This CDR3 comprises 13 residues. The CDR3 nucleotides read TGCAGCGTTGAAAAGCGCGGCGCAGGGGGAGCTTTCTTT. It codes for CSVEKRGAGGAFF.

The chain couples TRBV20-1 to TRBJ2-7; D unclear. V dropped 6 bases and J dropped 2 bases, with 11 bases sitting between them. The CDR3 consists of 12 residues. Germline assignment: CDR1 DFQATT and CDR2 SNEGSKA (reference sequence). The CDR3 spells CSAPTKTYEQYF. The CDR3 DNA follows: TGCAGTGCCCCCACCAAGACCTACGAGCAGTACTTC.

This chain links TRBV27 with TRBJ2-2; 8 bases match TRBD2. CDR3 size: 14 residues. Germline CDR1 and CDR2: MNHEY and SMNVEV (reference sequence). After removal of 8 bases from V and 4 bases from J, the junction contained 6 bases not matched to a gene. This chain's CDR3 is CASGIAGRTGELFF. In nucleotides, the CDR3 is TGTGCCAGCGGGATAGCGGGACGCACCGGGGAGCTGTTTTTT.

The V gene is TRBV29-1, the J gene TRBJ2-2; D perhaps matches TRBD1 (6 bases). Germline CDR1 and CDR2: SQVTM and ANQGSEA. The CDR3 contains 14 residues. Trimming removed 6 bases at V and 4 bases at J, with 15 bases between. CDR3 residues: CSVDFGQSTGELFF. In DNA form, the CDR3 reads TGCAGCGTCGACTTTGGACAGTCCACCGGGGAGCTGTTTTTT.

This clonotype was counted between two and nine times. The chain is built from TRBV7-2 and TRBJ2-7; D not certain. Trimming shortened V by 5 bases and J by 4 bases, and 12 bases separated the two germline ends. Germline CDR1 and CDR2: SGHTA and FQGNSA. This CDR3 is built from 13 residues. The CDR3: CASSPIRGYEQYF. CDR3 in DNA: TGTGCCAGCAGCCCCATTAGAGGTTACGAGCAGTACTTC.

The CDR3 coding sequence is TGTGCCAGCAGCCCAGTCGGGACTAGCGACACCGGGGAGCTGTTTTTT. Translating gives CASSPVGTSDTGELFF. The chain is built from TRBV9 and TRBJ2-2; 10 bases are a match to TRBD2. Germline V gene lookup returns CDR1 SGDLS and CDR2 YYNGEE. Losses at the gene ends were 4 bases for V and 3 bases for J; bases not matched to a gene: 6. This CDR3 has 16 residues.

This clonotype appeared a few times. The rearrangement links TRBV9 to TRBJ2-3, with D uncertain. Trimming pared 6 bases from V and 0 bases from J, leaving 11 bases between. The V gene's germline CDR1 is SGDLS and CDR2 YYNGEE. The CDR3 loop spans 14 amino acids. The CDR3 is CASKKDASTDTQYF. The CDR3 nucleotides read TGTGCCAGCAAGAAGGACGCAAGCACAGATACGCAGTATTTT.

This clonotype has more than one count but fewer than ten. CDR3 DNA sequence: TGTGCCAGCAGTTTACGTCTGGGACAGGGGATCACAGATACGCAGTATTTT. This encodes CASSLRLGQGITDTQYF. The chain couples TRBV27 to TRBJ2-3; TRBD1 matches 10 bases. CDR3 length: 17 residues. Trimming removed 2 bases from V and 2 bases from J; junction bases left unmatched: 7. The germline V gene has CDR1 MNHEY and CDR2 SMNVEV (reference sequence).

This clonotype was seen many times. CDR3 sequence (DNA): TGTGCCAGCAGTTTACGGGTGGAGGGGGCAAGGGCCGGGGAGCTGTTTTTT. Translating it yields CASSLRVEGARAGELFF. The V call is TRBV27, the J call TRBJ2-2; D perhaps matches TRBD1 (7 bases). Germline CDR1 is MNHEY and CDR2 is SMNVEV (reference sequence). The CDR3 loop spans 17 amino acids. The V gene lost 2 bases and the J gene lost 6 bases, with 19 bases spanning the gap.

This clonotype was detected only a few times. This chain uses TRBV19 with TRBJ2-1; tentative D call: TRBD1 (5 bases). Germline CDR1 reads LNHDA; CDR2 reads SQIVND (reference sequence). V dropped 6 bases and J dropped 5 bases, with 17 bases sitting between them. The CDR3 totals 15 residues. This CDR3 reads CASRASRVVDNEQFF. CDR3 coding DNA: TGTGCCAGTAGGGCTTCCAGGGTTGTCGACAATGAGCAGTTCTTC.

Ten or more counts support this clonotype. V and J are TRBV20-1 and TRBJ2-7, with 8 bases lining up with TRBD2. V lost 5 bases and J lost 3; bases outside the gene matches: 12. Germline CDR1 reads DFQATT; CDR2 reads SNEGSKA (reference sequence). This CDR3 has 15 amino acids. The CDR3 DNA follows: TGCAGTGCTCAGAAGGGCACTAGCGGTATCTACGAGCAGTACTTC. It specifies CSAQKGTSGIYEQYF.

The gene calls are TRBV5-6 and TRBJ1-1; D gene unclear. The CDR3 is made up of 16 amino acids. Germline lookup yields CDR1 SGHDT and CDR2 YYEEEE. The V gene lost 1 base and the J gene lost 5 bases, with 18 bases spanning the gap. CDR3 amino acids: CASSLPSKRISTEAFF. The CDR3 DNA follows: TGTGCCAGCAGCTTGCCCTCGAAGAGGATCTCGACTGAAGCTTTCTTT.